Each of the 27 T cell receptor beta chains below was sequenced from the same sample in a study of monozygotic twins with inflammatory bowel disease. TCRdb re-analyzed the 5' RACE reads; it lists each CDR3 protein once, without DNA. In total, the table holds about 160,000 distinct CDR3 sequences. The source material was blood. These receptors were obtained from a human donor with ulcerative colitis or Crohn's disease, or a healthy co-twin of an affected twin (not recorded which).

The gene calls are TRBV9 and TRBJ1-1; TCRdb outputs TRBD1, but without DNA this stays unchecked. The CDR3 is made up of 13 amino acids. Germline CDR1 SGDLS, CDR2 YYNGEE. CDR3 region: CASSRQRNTEAFF. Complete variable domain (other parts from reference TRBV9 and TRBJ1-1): DSGVTQTPKHLITATGQRVTLRCSPRSGDLSVYWYQQSLDQGLQFLIQYYNGEERAKGNILERFSAQQFPDLHSELNLSSLELGDSALYFCASSRQRNTEAFFGQGTRLTVV.

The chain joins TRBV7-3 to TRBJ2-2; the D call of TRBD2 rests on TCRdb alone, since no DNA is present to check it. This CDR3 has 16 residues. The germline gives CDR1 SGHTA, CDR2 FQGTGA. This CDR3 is CASSITSGANTGELFF.

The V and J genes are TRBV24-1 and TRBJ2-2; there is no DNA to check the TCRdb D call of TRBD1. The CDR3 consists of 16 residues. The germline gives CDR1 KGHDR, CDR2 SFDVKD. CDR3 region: CATLPNQGEDTGELFF.

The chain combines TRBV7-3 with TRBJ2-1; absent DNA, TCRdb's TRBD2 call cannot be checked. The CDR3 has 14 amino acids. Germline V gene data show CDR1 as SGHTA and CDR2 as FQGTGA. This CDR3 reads CASSSTSGSDEQFF.

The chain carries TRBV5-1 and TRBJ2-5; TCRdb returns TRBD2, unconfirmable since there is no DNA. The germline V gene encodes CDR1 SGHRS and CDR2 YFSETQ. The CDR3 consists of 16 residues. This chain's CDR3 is CASSRSGGGYQETQYF.

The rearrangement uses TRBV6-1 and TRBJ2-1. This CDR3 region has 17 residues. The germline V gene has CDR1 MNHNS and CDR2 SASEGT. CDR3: CASSERIGSGSYNEQFF.

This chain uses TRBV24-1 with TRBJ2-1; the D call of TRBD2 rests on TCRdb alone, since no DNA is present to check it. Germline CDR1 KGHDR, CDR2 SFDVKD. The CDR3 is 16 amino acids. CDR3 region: CATSDFRSWQGDEQFF.

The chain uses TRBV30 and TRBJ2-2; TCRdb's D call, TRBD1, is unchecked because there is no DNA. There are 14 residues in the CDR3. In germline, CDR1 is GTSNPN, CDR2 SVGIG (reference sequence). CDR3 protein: CASEQETHTGELFF.

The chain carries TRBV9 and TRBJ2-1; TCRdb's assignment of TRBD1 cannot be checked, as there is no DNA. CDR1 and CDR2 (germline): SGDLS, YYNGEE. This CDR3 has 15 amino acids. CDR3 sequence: CASSSRERETDEQFF.

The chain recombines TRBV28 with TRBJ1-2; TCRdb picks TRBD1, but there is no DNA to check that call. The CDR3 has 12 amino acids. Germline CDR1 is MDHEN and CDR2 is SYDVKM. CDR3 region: CASSPRTDNYTF.

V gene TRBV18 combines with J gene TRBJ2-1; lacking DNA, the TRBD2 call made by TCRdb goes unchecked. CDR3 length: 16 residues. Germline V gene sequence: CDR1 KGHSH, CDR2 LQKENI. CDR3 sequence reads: CASSRLAGLPGNEQFF. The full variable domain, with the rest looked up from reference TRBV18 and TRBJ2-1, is NAGVMQNPRHLVRRRGQEARLRCSPMKGHSHVYWYRQLPEEGLKFMVYLQKENIIDESGMPKERFSAEFPKEGPSILRIQQVVRGDSAAYFCASSRLAGLPGNEQFFGPGTRLTVL.

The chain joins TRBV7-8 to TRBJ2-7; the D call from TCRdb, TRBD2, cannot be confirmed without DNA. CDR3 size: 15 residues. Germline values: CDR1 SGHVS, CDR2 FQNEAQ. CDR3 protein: CASSPRTSEAYEQYF.

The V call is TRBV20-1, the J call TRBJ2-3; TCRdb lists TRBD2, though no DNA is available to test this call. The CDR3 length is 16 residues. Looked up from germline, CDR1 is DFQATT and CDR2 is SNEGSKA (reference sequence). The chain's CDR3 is CSATQLAGGDPDTQYF.

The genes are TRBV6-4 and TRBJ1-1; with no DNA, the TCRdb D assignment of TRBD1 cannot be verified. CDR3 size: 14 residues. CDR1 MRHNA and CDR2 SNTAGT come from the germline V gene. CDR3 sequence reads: CASSDGGWGTEAFF.

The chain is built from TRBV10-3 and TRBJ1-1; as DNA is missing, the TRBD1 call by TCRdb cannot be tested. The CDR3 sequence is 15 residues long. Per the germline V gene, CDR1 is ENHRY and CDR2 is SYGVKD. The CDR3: CAISESGQSNTEAFF.

The CDR3 is CASSLVVGPEQFF. This chain joins TRBV7-3 and TRBJ2-1; TCRdb names TRBD2, which stays unverified in the absence of DNA. The CDR3 has 13 residues. Per germline, CDR1 SGHTA and CDR2 FQGTGA.

CDR3 sequence: CAISATGTGNTGELFF. The chain couples TRBV10-3 to TRBJ2-2; with no DNA, the TCRdb D assignment of TRBD1 cannot be verified. Germline-derived CDR1 and CDR2 are ENHRY and SYGVKD. CDR3 length: 16 residues.

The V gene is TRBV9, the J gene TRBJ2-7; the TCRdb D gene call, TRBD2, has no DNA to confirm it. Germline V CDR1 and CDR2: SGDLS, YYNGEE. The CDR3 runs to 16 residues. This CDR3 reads CASSADPRGRNNEQYF.

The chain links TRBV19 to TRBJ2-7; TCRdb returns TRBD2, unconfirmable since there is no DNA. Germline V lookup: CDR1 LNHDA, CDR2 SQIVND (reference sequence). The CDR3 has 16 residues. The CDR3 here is CASSSPKAGGGNEQYF.

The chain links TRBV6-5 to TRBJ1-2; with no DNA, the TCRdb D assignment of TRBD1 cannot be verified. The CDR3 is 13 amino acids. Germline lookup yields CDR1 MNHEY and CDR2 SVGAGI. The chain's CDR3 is CASRSTGGYGYTF.

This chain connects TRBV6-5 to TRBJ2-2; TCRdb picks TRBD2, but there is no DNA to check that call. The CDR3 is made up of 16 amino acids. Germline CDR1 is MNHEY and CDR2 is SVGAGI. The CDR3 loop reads CASSYGLARAGGELFF.

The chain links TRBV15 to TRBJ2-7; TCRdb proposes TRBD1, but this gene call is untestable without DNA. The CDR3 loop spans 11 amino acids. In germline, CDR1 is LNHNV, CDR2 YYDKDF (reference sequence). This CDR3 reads CATGHSDEQYF.

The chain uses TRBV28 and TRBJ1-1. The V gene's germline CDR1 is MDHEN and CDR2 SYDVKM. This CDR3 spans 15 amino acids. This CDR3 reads CASSSDQARNTEAFF.

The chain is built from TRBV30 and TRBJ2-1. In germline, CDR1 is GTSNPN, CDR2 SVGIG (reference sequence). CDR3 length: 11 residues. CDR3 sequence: CAWSVGVFRIF.

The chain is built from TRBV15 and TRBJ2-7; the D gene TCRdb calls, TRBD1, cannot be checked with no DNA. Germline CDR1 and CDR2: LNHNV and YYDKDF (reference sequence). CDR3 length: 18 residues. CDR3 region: CATSRDRGTGGTPHEQYF.

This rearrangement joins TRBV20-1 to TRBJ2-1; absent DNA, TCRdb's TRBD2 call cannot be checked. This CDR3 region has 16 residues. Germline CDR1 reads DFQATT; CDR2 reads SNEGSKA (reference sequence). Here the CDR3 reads CSARDLAGGHYNEQFF.

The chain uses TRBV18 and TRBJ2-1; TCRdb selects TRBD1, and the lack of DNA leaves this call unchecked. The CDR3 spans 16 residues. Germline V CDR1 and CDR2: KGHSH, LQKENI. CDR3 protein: CASSPRGRGVDNEQFF.